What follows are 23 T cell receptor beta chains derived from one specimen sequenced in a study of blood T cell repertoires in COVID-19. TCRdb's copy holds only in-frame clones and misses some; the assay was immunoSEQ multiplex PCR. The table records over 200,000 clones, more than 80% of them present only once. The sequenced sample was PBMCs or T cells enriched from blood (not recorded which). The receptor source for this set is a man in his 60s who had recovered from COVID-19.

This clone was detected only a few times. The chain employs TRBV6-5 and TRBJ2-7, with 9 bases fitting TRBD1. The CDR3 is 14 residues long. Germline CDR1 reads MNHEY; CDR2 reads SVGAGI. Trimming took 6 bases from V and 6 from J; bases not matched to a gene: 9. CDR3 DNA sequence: TGTGCCAGCAGACTCGGGACAGGGTCTTTCGAGCAGTACTTC. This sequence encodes CASRLGTGSFEQYF.

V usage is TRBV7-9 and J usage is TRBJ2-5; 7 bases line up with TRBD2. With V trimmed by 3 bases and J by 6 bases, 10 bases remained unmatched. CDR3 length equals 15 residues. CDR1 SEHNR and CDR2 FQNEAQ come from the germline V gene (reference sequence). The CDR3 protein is CASSFGTSVLKTQYF. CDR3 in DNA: TGTGCCAGCAGCTTCGGTACTAGCGTTCTCAAGACCCAGTACTTC.

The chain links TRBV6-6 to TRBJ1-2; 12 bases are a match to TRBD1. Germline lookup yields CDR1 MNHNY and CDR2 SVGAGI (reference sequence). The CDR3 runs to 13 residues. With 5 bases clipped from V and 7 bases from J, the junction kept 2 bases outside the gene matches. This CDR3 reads CASSRDRGPGYTF. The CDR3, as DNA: TGTGCCAGCAGTCGGGACAGGGGGCCTGGCTACACCTTC.

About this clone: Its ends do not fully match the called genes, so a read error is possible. This CDR3 reads CASTDSTKLGGKLF. CDR3 bases: TGTGCCAGCACCGACTCAACAAAGTTAGGGGGCAAACTCTTC. This rearrangement joins TRBV7-9 to TRBJ2-1, with TRBD1 matching 7 bases. The CDR3 has 14 amino acids. Looked up from germline, CDR1 is SEHNR and CDR2 is FQNEAQ (reference sequence).

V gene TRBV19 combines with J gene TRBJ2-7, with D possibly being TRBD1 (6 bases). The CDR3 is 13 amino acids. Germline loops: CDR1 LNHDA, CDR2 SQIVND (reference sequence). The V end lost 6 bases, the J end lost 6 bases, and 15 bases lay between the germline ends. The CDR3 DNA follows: TGTGCCAGTAGACCCACAGGGCCGGGCGAGCAGTACTTC. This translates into CASRPTGPGEQYF.

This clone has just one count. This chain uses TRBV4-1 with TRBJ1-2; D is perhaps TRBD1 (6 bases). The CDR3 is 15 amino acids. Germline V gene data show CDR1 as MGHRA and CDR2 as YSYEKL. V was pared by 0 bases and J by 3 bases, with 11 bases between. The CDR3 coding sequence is TGCGCCAGCAGCCAAGATCCAGGGACATACTATGGCTACACCTTC. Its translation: CASSQDPGTYYGYTF.

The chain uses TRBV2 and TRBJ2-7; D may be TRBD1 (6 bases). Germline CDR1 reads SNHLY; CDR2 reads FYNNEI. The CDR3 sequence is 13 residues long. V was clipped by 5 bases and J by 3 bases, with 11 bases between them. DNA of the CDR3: TGTGCCAGCAGTCTTGGGACATACTACGAGCAGTACTTC. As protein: CASSLGTYYEQYF.

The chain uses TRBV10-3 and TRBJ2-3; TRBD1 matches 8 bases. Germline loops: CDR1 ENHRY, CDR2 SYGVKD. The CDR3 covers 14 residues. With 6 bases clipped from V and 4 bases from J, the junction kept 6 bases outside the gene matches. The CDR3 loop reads CAISLGTGSDTQYF. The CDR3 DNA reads TGTGCCATCAGCTTGGGGACAGGATCAGATACGCAGTATTTT.

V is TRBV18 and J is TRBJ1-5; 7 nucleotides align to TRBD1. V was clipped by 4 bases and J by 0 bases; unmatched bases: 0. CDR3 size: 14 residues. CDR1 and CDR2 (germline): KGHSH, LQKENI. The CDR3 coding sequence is TGTGCCAGCTCACGGGACAGTAGCAATCAGCCCCAGCATTTT. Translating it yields CASSRDSSNQPQHF. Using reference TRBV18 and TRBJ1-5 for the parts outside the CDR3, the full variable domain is NAGVMQNPRHLVRRRGQEARLRCSPMKGHSHVYWYRQLPEEGLKFMVYLQKENIIDESGMPKERFSAEFPKEGPSILRIQQVVRGDSAAYFCASSRDSSNQPQHFGDGTRLSIL.

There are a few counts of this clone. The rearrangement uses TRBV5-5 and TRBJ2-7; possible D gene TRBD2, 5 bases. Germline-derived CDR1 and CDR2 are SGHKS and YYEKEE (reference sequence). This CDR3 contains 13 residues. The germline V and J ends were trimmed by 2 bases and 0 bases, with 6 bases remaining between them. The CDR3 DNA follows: TGTGCCAGCAGCTTCCTAGCCTCCTACGAGCAGTACTTC. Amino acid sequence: CASSFLASYEQYF. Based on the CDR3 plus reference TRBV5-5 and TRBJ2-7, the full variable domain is DAGVTQSPTHLIKTRGQQVTLRCSPISGHKSVSWYQQVLGQGPQFIFQYYEKEERGRGNFPDRFSARQFPNYSSELNVNALLLGDSALYLCASSFLASYEQYFGPGTRLTVT.

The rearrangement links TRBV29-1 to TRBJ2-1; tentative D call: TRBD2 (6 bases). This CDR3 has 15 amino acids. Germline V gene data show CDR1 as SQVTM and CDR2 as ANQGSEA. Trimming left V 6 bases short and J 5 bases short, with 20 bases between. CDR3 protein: CSVGARQWRDNEQFF. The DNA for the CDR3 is TGCAGCGTCGGGGCTCGACAGTGGAGGGACAATGAGCAGTTCTTC.

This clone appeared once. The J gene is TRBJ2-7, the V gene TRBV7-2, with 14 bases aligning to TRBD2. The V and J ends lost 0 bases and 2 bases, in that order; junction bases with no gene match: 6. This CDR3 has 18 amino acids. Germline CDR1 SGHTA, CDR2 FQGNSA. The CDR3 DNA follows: TGTGCCAGCAGCTTAGCTTGGACTAGCGGGGGGCCAGCCTACGAGCAGTACTTC. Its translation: CASSLAWTSGGPAYEQYF.

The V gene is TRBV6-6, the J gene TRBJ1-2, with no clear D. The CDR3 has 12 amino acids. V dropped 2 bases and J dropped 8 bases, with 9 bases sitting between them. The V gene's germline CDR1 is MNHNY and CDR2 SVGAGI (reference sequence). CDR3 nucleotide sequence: TGTGCCAGCAGTTACATCACCGGGGGCTACACCTTC. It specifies CASSYITGGYTF.

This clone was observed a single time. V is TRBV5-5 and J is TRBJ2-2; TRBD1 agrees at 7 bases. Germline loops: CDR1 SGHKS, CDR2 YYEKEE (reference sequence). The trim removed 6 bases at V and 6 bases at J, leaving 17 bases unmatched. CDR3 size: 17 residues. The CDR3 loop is CASNDAGTANSPGELFF. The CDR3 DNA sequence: TGTGCCAGCAACGACGCCGGGACAGCGAACTCACCCGGGGAGCTGTTTTTT. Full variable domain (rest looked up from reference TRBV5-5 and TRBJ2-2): DAGVTQSPTHLIKTRGQQVTLRCSPISGHKSVSWYQQVLGQGPQFIFQYYEKEERGRGNFPDRFSARQFPNYSSELNVNALLLGDSALYLCASNDAGTANSPGELFFGEGSRLTVL.

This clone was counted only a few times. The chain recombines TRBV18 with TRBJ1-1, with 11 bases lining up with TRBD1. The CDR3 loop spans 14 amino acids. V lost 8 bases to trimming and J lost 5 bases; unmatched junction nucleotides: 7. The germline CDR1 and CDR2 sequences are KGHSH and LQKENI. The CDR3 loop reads CASASGTGGTEAFF. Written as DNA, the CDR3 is TGTGCCAGCGCATCCGGGACAGGGGGGACTGAAGCTTTCTTT. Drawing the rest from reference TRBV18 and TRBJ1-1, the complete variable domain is NAGVMQNPRHLVRRRGQEARLRCSPMKGHSHVYWYRQLPEEGLKFMVYLQKENIIDESGMPKERFSAEFPKEGPSILRIQQVVRGDSAAYFCASASGTGGTEAFFGQGTRLTVV.

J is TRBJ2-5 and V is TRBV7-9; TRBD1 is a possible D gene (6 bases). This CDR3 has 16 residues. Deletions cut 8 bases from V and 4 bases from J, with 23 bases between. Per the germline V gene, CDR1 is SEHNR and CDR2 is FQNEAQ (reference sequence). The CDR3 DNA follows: TGTGCCAGCTATCGAGAGGGCGCAGGGGTGGGAGAGACCCAGTACTTC. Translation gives CASYREGAGVGETQYF. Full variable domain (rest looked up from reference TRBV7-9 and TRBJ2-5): DTGVSQNPRHKITKRGQNVTFRCDPISEHNRLYWYRQTLGQGPEFLTYFQNEAQLEKSRLLSDRFSAERPKGSFSTLEIQRTEQGDSAMYLCASYREGAGVGETQYFGPGTRLLVL.

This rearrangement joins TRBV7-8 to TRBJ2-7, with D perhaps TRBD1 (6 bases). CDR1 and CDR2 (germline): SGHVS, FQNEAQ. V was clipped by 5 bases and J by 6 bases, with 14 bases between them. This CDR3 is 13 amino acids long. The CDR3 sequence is CASSPVRGGEQYF. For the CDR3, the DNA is TGTGCCAGCAGCCCGGTGCGAGGGGGCGAGCAGTACTTC. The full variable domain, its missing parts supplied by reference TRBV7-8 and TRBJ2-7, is GAGVSQSPRYKVAKRGQDVALRCDPISGHVSLFWYQQALGQGPEFLTYFQNEAQLDKSGLPSDRFFAERPEGSVSTLKIQRTQQEDSAVYLCASSPVRGGEQYFGPGTRLTVT.

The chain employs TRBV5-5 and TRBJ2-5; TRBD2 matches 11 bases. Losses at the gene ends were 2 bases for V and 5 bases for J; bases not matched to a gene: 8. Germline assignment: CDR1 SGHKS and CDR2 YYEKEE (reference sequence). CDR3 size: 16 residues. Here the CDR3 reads CASSFLTSGAAETQYF. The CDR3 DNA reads TGTGCCAGCAGCTTTCTGACTAGCGGGGCTGCGGAGACCCAGTACTTC.

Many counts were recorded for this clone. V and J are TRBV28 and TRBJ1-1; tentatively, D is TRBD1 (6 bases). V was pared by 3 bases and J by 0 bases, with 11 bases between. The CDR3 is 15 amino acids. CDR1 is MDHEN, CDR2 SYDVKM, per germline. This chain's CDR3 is CASSFPGHMNTEAFF. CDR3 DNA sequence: TGTGCCAGCAGTTTTCCGGGACATATGAACACTGAAGCTTTCTTT.

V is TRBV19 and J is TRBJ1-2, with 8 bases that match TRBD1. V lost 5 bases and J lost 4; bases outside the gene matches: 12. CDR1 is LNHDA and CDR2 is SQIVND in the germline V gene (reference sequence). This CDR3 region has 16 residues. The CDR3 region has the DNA TGTGCCAGTAGTGACGGGGGACAGGACATCGTCTATGGCTACACCTTC. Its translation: CASSDGGQDIVYGYTF.

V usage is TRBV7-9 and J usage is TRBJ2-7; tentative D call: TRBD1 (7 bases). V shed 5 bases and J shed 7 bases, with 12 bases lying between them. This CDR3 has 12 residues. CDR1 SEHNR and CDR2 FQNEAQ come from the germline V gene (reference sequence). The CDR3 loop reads CASSPRGEEQYF. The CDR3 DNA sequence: TGTGCCAGCAGCCCCAGGGGGGAGGAGCAGTACTTC.

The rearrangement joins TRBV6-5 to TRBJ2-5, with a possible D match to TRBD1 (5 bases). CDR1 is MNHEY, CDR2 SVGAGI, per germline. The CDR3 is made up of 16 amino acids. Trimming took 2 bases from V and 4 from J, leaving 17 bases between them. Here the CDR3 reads CASSYLDSRVGETQYF. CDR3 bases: TGTGCCAGCAGTTACCTAGACAGTAGGGTTGGAGAGACCCAGTACTTC.

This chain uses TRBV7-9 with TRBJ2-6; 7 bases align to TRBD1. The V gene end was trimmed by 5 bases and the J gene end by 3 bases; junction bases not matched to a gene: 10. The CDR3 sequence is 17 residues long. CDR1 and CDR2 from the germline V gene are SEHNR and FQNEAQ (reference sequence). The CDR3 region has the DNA TGTGCCAGCAGCCAACCCCCGACAGGGCGTGGGGCCAACGTCCTGACTTTC. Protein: CASSQPPTGRGANVLTF.